This paragraph covers one T cell receptor (beta chain) sequence. Its matching antigen is unknown. This entry belongs to a study of cytomegalovirus exposure and HLA in healthy donors. CDR1 SEHNR and CDR2 FQNEAQ come from the germline V gene (reference sequence). J gave up 3 bases and V 4 bases, and 5 bases lay outside the gene matches. The CDR3 sequence is 14 residues long. Study observations and caveats: Only CMV serostatus was available as immune exposure information.

Primers: 60 Vbeta forward and 13 Jbeta reverse. Data came from immunoSEQ multiplex PCR; TCRdb stores just in-frame clones and leaves some out. Listed are more than 95,000 clones; less than 3% falls within the top ten. Sequencing used PBMCs. The sequence was collected from a man younger than 45 in good health and CMV-seronegative. V usage is TRBV7-9 and J usage is TRBJ1-2; TRBD1 aligns across 7 bases. CDR3 in amino acids: CASSSRDSYYGYTF. The CDR3 DNA is TGTGCCAGCAGCTCGAGGGACAGCTACTATGGCTACACCTTC.